Included here is one T cell receptor beta chain sequence, with context. The data belong to a study of blood T cell repertoires in COVID-19. Study-wide background: PBMCs, B-cell-depleted T cells, or T cells provided the cDNA or gDNA that made up the material.

Libraries were prepared by immunoSEQ multiplex PCR; TCRdb keeps only in-frame clonotypes and omits some of them. The table records 300,000 to 350,000 clones, around 87% of them present only once. The CDR3 is 17 amino acids. The V end was cut by 3 bases, the J end by 0 bases, with 12 bases between. The V gene's germline CDR1 is LGHNA and CDR2 YSLEER. The V and J genes are TRBV4-3 and TRBJ1-6; D uncertain. The clonotype was recovered from a woman in her 50s with COVID-19, enrolled during active disease. The sequencing input was peripheral blood. This CDR3 is CASSQLKQDSYNSPLHF. The CDR3 DNA sequence: TGCGCCAGCAGCCAGCTAAAGCAGGACTCCTATAATTCACCCCTCCACTTT.